Below, 11 T cell receptor beta chains from the same sample are listed, as sequenced in a study of T cell responses to AZD1222 COVID-19 vaccine. The table came from immunoSEQ multiplex PCR; TCRdb's copy has only in-frame clones and leaves some out. In the table there are roughly 140,000 clones, around 90% of which are singletons. This specimen consisted of peripheral blood, obtained on day 0 of AZD1222 vaccination. The receptors were gathered from an adult in good health.

The chain has TRBV5-1 and TRBJ2-7, with TRBD1 matching over 7 bases. The CDR3 has 17 amino acids. Germline V CDR1 and CDR2: SGHRS, YFSETQ. The trim removed 2 bases at V and 3 bases at J, leaving 14 bases unmatched. For the CDR3, the DNA is TGCGCCAGCAGCTTTGGGGGCAACAGGGGCTTGGGCTACGAGCAGTACTTC. It yields the protein CASSFGGNRGLGYEQYF.

The chain recombines TRBV27 with TRBJ2-2, with 8 nucleotides matching TRBD2. V lost 0 bases to trimming and J lost 6 bases; unmatched junction nucleotides: 9. This CDR3 region has 17 residues. Germline values: CDR1 MNHEY, CDR2 SMNVEV (reference sequence). The CDR3 is CASSLSPGGEEAGELFF. CDR3 in DNA: TGTGCCAGCAGTTTATCACCGGGAGGGGAAGAGGCCGGGGAGCTGTTTTTT.

The chain employs TRBV28 and TRBJ2-2; 7 positions match TRBD1. Germline V lookup: CDR1 MDHEN, CDR2 SYDVKM. The length of the CDR3 is 10 residues. The V and J ends lost 8 bases and 14 bases, in that order; junction bases with no gene match: 5. CDR3: CASGNRGLFF. The CDR3 coding sequence is TGTGCCAGCGGTAACAGGGGACTGTTTTTT.

V usage is TRBV12-3 or TRBV12-4 and J usage is TRBJ1-2; TRBD1 agrees at 7 bases. The CDR3 is made up of 13 amino acids. The junction had 3 bases not matched to a gene; V was cut back by 1 base and J by 7 bases. The CDR3 here is CASSLEGAGGYTF. As DNA, the CDR3 is TGTGCCAGCAGTTTAGAGGGGGCAGGTGGCTACACCTTC.

J is TRBJ1-2 and V is TRBV23-1; tentative D call: TRBD1 (6 bases). TRBV23-1 has ORF status, its function being uncertain. V gave up 2 bases and J gave up 6 bases, with 16 bases separating them. This CDR3 has 15 residues. In DNA, the CDR3 is TGCGCCAGCAGTCAAGACGTTACAGGGATCGATGGCTACACCTTC. Amino acid sequence: CASSQDVTGIDGYTF.

The chain carries TRBV19 and TRBJ2-1, with D unclear. The CDR3 is made up of 11 amino acids. V was pared by 6 bases and J by 8 bases, with 8 bases between. Germline assignment: CDR1 LNHDA and CDR2 SQIVND (reference sequence). This CDR3 reads CASRGIDEQFF. CDR3 bases: TGTGCCAGTAGGGGCATCGATGAGCAGTTCTTC.

The V call is TRBV7-8, the J call TRBJ1-5, with D unresolved. Between the trimmed V and J ends, which lost 3 bases and 2 bases, there was a span of 11 bases. CDR1 is SGHVS and CDR2 is FQNEAQ in the germline V gene. This CDR3 region has 15 residues. As DNA, the CDR3 is TGTGCCAGCAGCTTCGAGGTTATTCGCAATCAGCCCCAGCATTTT. Amino acid sequence: CASSFEVIRNQPQHF.

The rearrangement links TRBV7-9 to TRBJ2-1; D remains unclear. Trimming stripped 7 bases from V and 5 bases from J, with 9 bases between. Per the germline V gene, CDR1 is SEHNR and CDR2 is FQNEAQ (reference sequence). The CDR3 sequence is 12 residues long. The CDR3 loop reads CASNGEHNEQFF. In DNA form, the CDR3 reads TGTGCCAGCAACGGCGAGCACAATGAGCAGTTCTTC.

This chain uses TRBV9 with TRBJ2-1, with TRBD2 identical over 11 bases. This CDR3 has 17 residues. V dropped 0 bases and J dropped 3; count of bases not matched to a gene: 5. Per the germline V gene, CDR1 is SGDLS and CDR2 is YYNGEE. The CDR3 is CASSVGIAGGVYNEQFF. In DNA form, the CDR3 reads TGTGCCAGCAGCGTAGGGATAGCGGGAGGGGTCTACAATGAGCAGTTCTTC.

This chain uses TRBV9 with TRBJ2-2; D is perhaps TRBD2 (5 bases). CDR3 size: 13 residues. Germline CDR1 is SGDLS and CDR2 is YYNGEE. Trimming removed 4 bases from V and 4 bases from J, with 8 bases in between. The CDR3, as DNA: TGTGCCAGCAGCCTGGGGAGCACCGGGGAGCTGTTTTTT. Protein: CASSLGSTGELFF.

V gene TRBV19 combines with J gene TRBJ1-1; no clear D. Germline loops: CDR1 LNHDA, CDR2 SQIVND (reference sequence). V dropped 2 bases and J dropped 1 base, with 8 bases sitting between them. The CDR3 is 14 residues long. This CDR3 is CASSIRSENTEAFF. The CDR3 region has the DNA TGTGCCAGTAGTATAAGGTCTGAGAACACTGAAGCTTTCTTT.